This T cell receptor (beta chain) was retrieved from a study of shared clonotypes between healthy human individuals. Study overall: CD4 naive cells filled three plates per donor, CD4 memory three, CD8 naive two and CD8 memory one.

The V gene's germline CDR1 is MNHNS and CDR2 SASEGT. The CDR3 is 15 residues long. V lost 0 bases and J lost 0, with 8 bases in between. Using immunoSEQ multiplex PCR, the repertoire was profiled, and TCRdb retains in-frame clones only, with some absent. The profile shows about 660,000 clones, approximately 74% of them singletons. J is TRBJ1-1 and V is TRBV6-1; D not certain. This sequence originates from a woman under 40 in good health. Material for sequencing was memory CD4+ T cells sorted from blood. Subset: CD45RA-negative fraction. CDR3 in DNA: TGTGCCAGCAGTGAAGCTTGGCCGATGAACACTGAAGCTTTCTTT. The encoded protein is CASSEAWPMNTEAFF.